This T cell receptor (beta chain) was recovered during a study of early T cells in non-severe SARS-CoV-2 infection. At the level of the study: The sequenced material was bulk RNA from unsorted whole blood, and its chains were unpaired.

Points from the study as a whole: CD4 and private specificities were missed by VDJdb matching, which favored anti-spike CD8 responses.

Attachment of unique molecular identifiers to individual cDNA molecules was performed. One entry per CDR3 protein, called by TCRdb with MiXCR from the 5' RACE reads. The repertoire holds approximately 56,000 distinct CDR3 sequences, about 10% seen once, with roughly 6% in the top ten. A remark on this clonotype: No antigen is known for it.

Per germline, CDR1 SGHDT and CDR2 YYEEEE. This CDR3 region has 16 residues. J gave up 1 base and V 4 bases, and 9 bases lay outside the gene matches. This TCR was sampled from an adult who was a healthcare worker with PCR-confirmed SARS-CoV-2 infection or an uninfected control (not recorded which). This chain uses TRBV5-6 with TRBJ1-1, with 8 bases fitting TRBD1. Sequencing was done on a sample of whole blood. As DNA, the CDR3 is TGTGCCAGCAGCCCCCGGACAGGGCGGCAGAACACTGAAGCTTTCTTT. Protein sequence: CASSPRTGRQNTEAFF.